This is a list of T cell receptor beta chains from one sample in a study of control samples from healthy donors and cancer patients. The table came from immunoSEQ multiplex PCR; TCRdb's copy has only in-frame clones and leaves some out. Here the sample spans some 100,000 clones, approximately 80% being singletons. Sequencing used blood. The receptors originated from a woman under 40 in good health. Each CDR3 is given with its conserved first and last residue. A D gene is named only where the DNA matches it firmly. The size entry is marked missing in some rows and otherwise reads once, few, many or a size class.

>TRBD1|TRBV30|TRBJ1-3|NA
CAWSVIRGLPVYNSGNTIYF
TGTGCCTGGAGTGTAATCAGGGGGCTTCCTGTATATAACTCTGGAAACACCATATATTTT
>NA|TRBV23-1|TRBJ2-2|NA
CASNREGTGELFF
TGCGCCAGCAACAGGGAGGGCACCGGGGAGCTGTTTTTT
>NA|TRBV7-8|TRBJ2-3|NA
CASSLTGGTDTQYF
TGTGCCAGCAGCTTAACGGGGGGCACAGATACGCAGTATTTT
>TRBD1|TRBV11-2|TRBJ1-2|few
CASSPDWGGGLDGYTF
TGTGCCAGCAGCCCGGACTGGGGAGGGGGCTTAGACGGCTACACCTTC
>NA|TRBV7-2|TRBJ1-4|NA
CASSPLGMGGPNEKLFF
TGTGCCAGCAGCCCCCTCGGTATGGGGGGGCCTAATGAAAAACTGTTTTTT
>TRBD1|TRBV5-6|TRBJ1-4|NA
CASTRWTGGGEKLFF
TGTGCCAGCACTCGCTGGACAGGGGGAGGAGAAAAACTGTTTTTT
>NA|TRBV15|TRBJ2-6|NA
CATSRESSGANVLTF
TGTGCCACCAGCAGAGAGAGCTCTGGGGCCAACGTCCTGACTTTC
>NA|TRBV19|TRBJ1-2|NA
CASSMEGMGDGYTF
TGTGCCAGTAGTATGGAGGGGATGGGGGATGGCTACACCTTC
>TRBD2|TRBV13|TRBJ2-2|NA
CASNRAGGHTGELFF
TGTGCCAGCAATAGGGCGGGGGGCCACACCGGGGAGCTGTTTTTT
>NA|TRBV30|TRBJ2-4|once
CAWSAETFKNIQYF
TGTGCCTGGAGTGCCGAGACCTTTAAAAACATTCAGTACTTC
>TRBD2|TRBV6-1|TRBJ2-1|few
CASSDSGGSLHEQFF
TGTGCCAGCAGTGACAGCGGGGGCTCTCTCCATGAGCAGTTCTTC
>TRBD1|TRBV4-3|TRBJ1-2|NA
CASSQGHRGGYGYTF
TGCGCCAGCAGCCAAGGGCACAGGGGAGGCTATGGCTACACCTTC
>TRBD2|TRBV9|TRBJ2-1|NA
CASSVEGLAGQFF
TGTGCCAGCAGCGTAGAGGGCCTAGCGGGGCAGTTCTTC
>NA|TRBV5-6|TRBJ1-6|few
CASSLGGIDNSPLHF
TGTGCCAGCAGCTTGGGAGGTATTGATAATTCACCCCTCCACTTT
>NA|TRBV2|TRBJ2-1|NA
CASSPRQTAYNEQFF
TGTGCCAGCAGCCCCCGGCAGACGGCCTACAATGAGCAGTTCTTC
>NA|TRBV19|TRBJ2-1|NA
CASRGQLNSDEQFF
TGTGCCAGTAGGGGACAACTGAATAGCGATGAGCAGTTCTTC
>NA|TRBV2|TRBJ1-1|NA
CASSGAVEAFF
TGTGCCAGCAGTGGGGCGGTTGAAGCTTTCTTT
>NA|TRBV12-5|TRBJ1-6|NA
CASGLFTVASPLHF
TGTGCTAGTGGTTTGTTCACCGTAGCTTCACCCCTCCACTTT
>NA|TRBV7-2|TRBJ2-5|NA
CASSSPNRGETQYF
TGTGCCAGCAGCTCCCCTAATCGTGGGGAGACCCAGTACTTC
>NA|TRBV6-5|TRBJ1-2|NA
CASNVEEISYGYTF
TGTGCCAGCAATGTTGAGGAAATCAGCTATGGCTACACCTTC
>NA|TRBV6-6|TRBJ1-2|NA
CASSPTQGYGYTF
TGTGCCAGCAGTCCGACCCAGGGGTATGGCTACACCTTC
>TRBD2|TRBV7-2|TRBJ2-3|NA
CASSPHPSGGTTDTQYF
TGTGCCAGCAGCCCACATCCTAGCGGGGGCACCACAGATACGCAGTATTTT
>NA|TRBV5-1|TRBJ1-6|NA
CASSLDGGSPLHF
TGCGCCAGCAGCTTGGACGGGGGCTCACCCCTCCACTTT
>NA|TRBV24-1|TRBJ1-2|NA
CATIPPQVIYGYTF
TGTGCCACCATCCCCCCGCAGGTAATATATGGCTACACCTTC
>NA|TRBV24-1|TRBJ2-5|NA
CATSGGGRLQETQYF
TGTGCCACCAGTGGGGGGGGCAGATTGCAAGAGACCCAGTACTTC
>TRBD2|TRBV19|TRBJ2-1|NA
CASSIVGLAGGEQFF
TGTGCCAGTAGTATAGTGGGACTAGCGGGGGGTGAGCAGTTCTTC
>TRBD1|TRBV5-1|TRBJ2-7|NA
CASSLEGQGSYEQYF
TGCGCCAGCAGCTTGGAGGGACAGGGATCCTACGAGCAGTACTTC
>NA|TRBV2|TRBJ1-6|NA
CASSVTGGNSPLHF
TGTGCCAGCAGTGTTACAGGTGGGAATTCACCCCTCCACTTT
>NA|TRBV9|TRBJ1-2|NA
CASSANRAQGYGYTF
TGTGCCAGCAGCGCAAACAGGGCCCAGGGCTATGGCTACACCTTC
>TRBD2|TRBV6-2/TRBV6-3|TRBJ2-1|NA
CASSYPLRGGVGYNEQFF
TGTGCCAGCAGTTACCCTTTGCGGGGGGGTGTTGGCTACAATGAGCAGTTCTTC
>NA|TRBV27|TRBJ1-1|few
CASSHRGNTEAFF
TGTGCCAGCAGTCACCGAGGGAACACTGAAGCTTTCTTT
>NA|TRBV7-9|TRBJ1-1|NA
CASSARQKNTEAFF
TGTGCCAGCAGCGCCAGACAGAAAAACACTGAAGCTTTCTTT
>TRBD2|TRBV6-5|TRBJ2-7|NA
CASTRGDPYEQYF
TGTGCCAGCACACGGGGGGACCCCTACGAGCAGTACTTC
>NA|TRBV5-1|TRBJ1-1|NA
CASSSPGGRRTEAFF
TGCGCCAGCAGCTCTCCCGGGGGTCGAAGGACTGAAGCTTTCTTT
>NA|TRBV4-3|TRBJ1-4|NA
CASSQDFGATNEKLFF
TGCGCCAGCAGCCAAGATTTTGGGGCAACTAATGAAAAACTGTTTTTT
>TRBD2|TRBV27|TRBJ2-3|NA
CASGLESAQYF
TGTGCCAGCGGACTAGAGTCGGCGCAGTATTTT
>TRBD2|TRBV4-2|TRBJ2-5|NA
CASSQESSGGVGQETQYF
TGTGCCAGCAGCCAAGAATCTAGCGGGGGGGTTGGTCAAGAGACCCAGTACTTC
>NA|TRBV30|TRBJ1-1|few
CAWKVVAVAEAFF
TGTGCCTGGAAAGTGGTCGCGGTCGCTGAAGCTTTCTTT
>TRBD1|TRBV30|TRBJ1-1|once
CAWSPLTGANTEAFF
TGTGCCTGGAGTCCCCTAACAGGGGCGAACACTGAAGCTTTCTTT
>TRBD2|TRBV27|TRBJ2-1|medium-sized
CAAGGEVEQFF
TGTGCGGCGGGGGGTGAAGTTGAGCAGTTCTTC
>NA|TRBV5-1|TRBJ2-5|NA
CASSLVDGNQETQYF
TGCGCCAGCAGCTTGGTGGACGGTAATCAAGAGACCCAGTACTTC
>NA|TRBV7-3|TRBJ2-3|NA
CASSLSSTDTQYF
TGTGCCAGCAGCTTGAGTAGCACAGATACGCAGTATTTT
>NA|TRBV16|TRBJ2-3|NA
CASSRSRGRRVSDTQYF
TGTGCCAGCAGCCGCTCACGGGGGCGCAGGGTCTCAGATACGCAGTATTTT
>NA|TRBV5-1|TRBJ1-3|NA
CASSLTVSSGNTIYF
TGCGCCAGCAGCTTAACGGTGAGCTCTGGAAACACCATATATTTT
>NA|TRBV6-5|TRBJ1-5|NA
CASRGSNQPQHF
TGTGCCAGCAGGGGGAGCAATCAGCCCCAGCATTTT